This entry is about one TCR beta chain. This record belongs to a study of T cells after yellow fever vaccination. The CDR3 has 17 amino acids. Trimming pared 4 bases from V and 4 bases from J, leaving 20 bases between. Germline V gene data show CDR1 as LGHDT and CDR2 as YNNKEL (reference sequence). TCRdb ran MiXCR on the 5' RACE reads and lists one entry per CDR3 protein. The data hold under 400,000 distinct CDR3 sequences, with 11% observed a single time. The starting material was PBMCs, obtained on the day of the first yellow fever vaccination. This chain uses TRBV3-1 with TRBJ2-1; TRBD2 might be the D (5 bases). This TCR was sampled from a man aged 18 to 30 who received the YFV17D yellow fever vaccine. The DNA for the CDR3 is TGTGCCAGCAGCCTTTACCCTTTAAGCGGATTGTACAATGAGCAGTTCTTC. It codes for CASSLYPLSGLYNEQFF.